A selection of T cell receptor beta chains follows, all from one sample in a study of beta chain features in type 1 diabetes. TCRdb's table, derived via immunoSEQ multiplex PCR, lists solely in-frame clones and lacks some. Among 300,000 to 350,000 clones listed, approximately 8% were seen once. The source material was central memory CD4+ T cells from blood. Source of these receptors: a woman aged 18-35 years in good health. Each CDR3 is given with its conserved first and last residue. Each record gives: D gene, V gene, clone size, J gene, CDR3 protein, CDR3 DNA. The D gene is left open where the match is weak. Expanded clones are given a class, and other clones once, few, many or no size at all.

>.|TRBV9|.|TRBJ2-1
CASSVPGYNEQFF
TGTGCCAGCAGCGTACCCGGTTACAATGAGCAGTTCTTC
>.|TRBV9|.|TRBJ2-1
CASSAPGTHTNNEQFF
TGTGCCAGCAGCGCACCCGGGACCCATACCAACAATGAGCAGTTCTTC
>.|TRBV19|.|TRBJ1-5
CASSVGQISNQPQHF
TGTGCCAGTAGCGTCGGACAGATAAGCAATCAGCCCCAGCATTTT
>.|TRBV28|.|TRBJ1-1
CASSFKAQAFF
TGTGCCAGCAGTTTCAAGGCCCAAGCTTTCTTT
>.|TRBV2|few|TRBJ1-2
CASFDRSYGYTF
TGTGCCAGCTTCGACAGGAGCTATGGCTACACCTTC
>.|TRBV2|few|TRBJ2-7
CASSEAREQYF
TGTGCCAGCAGTGAAGCGCGCGAGCAGTACTTC
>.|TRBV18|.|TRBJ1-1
CASSFQGGTEAFF
TGTGCCAGCTCATTCCAGGGAGGGACTGAAGCTTTCTTT
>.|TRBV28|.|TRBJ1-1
CASSLWSTEAFF
TGTGCCAGCAGTTTATGGTCCACTGAAGCTTTCTTT
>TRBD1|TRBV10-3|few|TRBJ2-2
CAISEQGAGELFF
TGTGCCATCAGTGAACAGGGGGCCGGGGAGCTGTTTTTT
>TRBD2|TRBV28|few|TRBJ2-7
CASSSGLAGAYEQYF
TGTGCCAGCAGTTCAGGACTAGCGGGAGCCTACGAGCAGTACTTC
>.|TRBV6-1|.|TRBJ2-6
CASSDPGSAGANVLTF
TGTGCCAGCAGTGACCCGGGGTCCGCTGGGGCCAACGTCCTGACTTTC
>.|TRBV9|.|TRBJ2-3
CASSVGGVDDTQYF
TGTGCCAGCAGCGTAGGGGGAGTCGACGATACGCAGTATTTT
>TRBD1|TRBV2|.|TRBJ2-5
CASSDRDRGGGTQYF
TGTGCCAGCAGTGACCGGGACAGGGGTGGAGGGACCCAGTACTTC
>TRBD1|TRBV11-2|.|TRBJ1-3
CASSSGTASGNTIYF
TGTGCCAGCAGCTCAGGGACAGCCTCTGGAAACACCATATATTTT
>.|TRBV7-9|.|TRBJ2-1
CASSPGRTSSYNEQFF
TGTGCCAGCAGCCCCGGACGGACCAGCTCCTACAATGAGCAGTTCTTC
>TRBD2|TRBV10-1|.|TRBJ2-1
CASSGLTSGNVEQFF
TGCGCCAGCAGTGGGTTGACTAGCGGGAACGTTGAGCAGTTCTTC
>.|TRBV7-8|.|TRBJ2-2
CASSLTWSANTGELFF
TGTGCCAGCAGCTTAACCTGGTCGGCAAACACCGGGGAGCTGTTTTTT
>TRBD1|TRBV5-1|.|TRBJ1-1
CASSLEQGGQAFF
TGCGCCAGCAGCTTGGAACAGGGGGGCCAGGCTTTCTTT
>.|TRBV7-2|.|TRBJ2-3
CASSAEASATQYF
TGTGCCAGCAGCGCAGAAGCCTCGGCTACGCAGTATTTT
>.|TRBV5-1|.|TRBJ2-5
CASSLAEETQYF
TGCGCCAGCAGCTTGGCTGAAGAGACCCAGTACTTC
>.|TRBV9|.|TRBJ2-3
CASSVGTSKGLDTQYF
TGTGCCAGCAGCGTAGGAACCTCAAAAGGGCTAGATACGCAGTATTTT
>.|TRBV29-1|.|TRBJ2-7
CSVGDNSYEQYF
TGCAGCGTTGGGGACAACTCCTACGAGCAGTACTTC
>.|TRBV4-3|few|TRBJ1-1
CASSQDRGTEAFF
TGCGCCAGCAGCCAAGATAGGGGTACTGAAGCTTTCTTT
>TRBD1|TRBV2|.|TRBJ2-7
CASSAAGTGAYEQYF
TGTGCCAGCAGCGCCGCCGGGACAGGGGCCTACGAGCAGTACTTC
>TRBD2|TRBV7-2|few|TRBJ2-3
CASSRPLGGSLTDTQYF
TGTGCCAGCAGCCGACCATTAGGCGGGAGTCTGACAGATACGCAGTATTTT
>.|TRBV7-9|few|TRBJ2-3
CASSLISGKDTQYF
TGTGCCAGCAGCTTAATCTCAGGCAAGGATACGCAGTATTTT
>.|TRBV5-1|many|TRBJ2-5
CASSLGSMDFRKETQYF
TGCGCCAGCAGCTTGGGGAGTATGGACTTTCGTAAAGAGACCCAGTACTTC
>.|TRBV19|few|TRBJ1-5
CASSLGAGVNQPQHF
TGTGCCAGTAGTCTCGGGGCTGGGGTCAATCAGCCCCAGCATTTT
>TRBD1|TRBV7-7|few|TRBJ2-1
CASSMGQGYYNEQFF
TGTGCTAGCAGCATGGGACAGGGGTACTACAATGAGCAGTTCTTC
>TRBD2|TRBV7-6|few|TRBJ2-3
CASSLGLAGGASTDTQYF
TGTGCCAGCAGCTTAGGGCTGGCGGGAGGGGCTAGCACAGATACGCAGTATTTT
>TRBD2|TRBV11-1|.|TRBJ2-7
CASSHGLAGPYEQYF
TGTGCCAGCAGTCATGGACTAGCGGGGCCCTACGAGCAGTACTTC
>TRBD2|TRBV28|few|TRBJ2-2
CASSPRGLGFGELFF
TGTGCCAGCAGCCCTCGGGGACTAGGTTTCGGGGAGCTGTTTTTT
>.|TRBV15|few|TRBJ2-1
CATSRDQRGRQFF
TGTGCCACCAGCAGAGACCAGAGGGGACGGCAGTTCTTC
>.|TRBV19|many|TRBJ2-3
CASSKAATFADTQYF
TGTGCCAGTAGTAAAGCTGCCACCTTTGCAGATACGCAGTATTTT
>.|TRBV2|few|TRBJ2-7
CASIREPGYEQYF
TGTGCCAGCATACGGGAGCCGGGCTACGAGCAGTACTTC
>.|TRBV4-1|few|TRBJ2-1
CASSQVDLLSYNEQFF
TGCGCCAGCAGCCAAGTGGACTTGCTCTCCTACAATGAGCAGTTCTTC
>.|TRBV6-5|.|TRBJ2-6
CASSQGVSGANVLTF
TGTGCCAGCAGCCAGGGAGTTTCTGGGGCCAACGTCCTGACTTTC
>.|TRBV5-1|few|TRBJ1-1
CASRETGERKNTEAFF
TGCGCCAGCAGAGAGACCGGGGAGCGAAAGAACACTGAAGCTTTCTTT
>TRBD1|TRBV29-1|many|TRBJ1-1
CSVQTGYAEAFF
TGCAGCGTCCAGACAGGGTACGCTGAAGCTTTCTTT
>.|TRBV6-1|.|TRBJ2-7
CASTGYSYEQYF
TGTGCCAGCACAGGGTATTCCTACGAGCAGTACTTC
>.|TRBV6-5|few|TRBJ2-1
CASSYGPRGSYNEQFF
TGTGCCAGCAGTTACGGGCCCAGGGGATCCTACAATGAGCAGTTCTTC
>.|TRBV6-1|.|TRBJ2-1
CASSATEYNEQFF
TGTGCCAGCAGTGCTACAGAATACAATGAGCAGTTCTTC
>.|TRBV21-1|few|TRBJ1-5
CASSKQGAGRVNQPQHF
TGTGCCAGCAGCAAGCAGGGGGCGGGCCGCGTTAATCAGCCCCAGCATTTT
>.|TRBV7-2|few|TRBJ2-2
CASSLTGFAGELFF
TGTGCCAGCAGCTTAACGGGGTTCGCCGGGGAGCTGTTTTTT
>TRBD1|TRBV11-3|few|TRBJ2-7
CASSSTQGGEQYF
TGTGCCAGCAGCTCAACACAGGGGGGCGAGCAGTACTTC
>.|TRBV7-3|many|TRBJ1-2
CASSFDGLYGYTF
TGTGCCAGCAGCTTCGACGGGCTTTATGGCTACACCTTC
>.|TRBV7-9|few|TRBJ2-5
CASSPETETQYF
TGTGCCAGCAGCCCGGAGACGGAGACCCAGTACTTC
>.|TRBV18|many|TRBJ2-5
CASSQQGGTQYF
TGTGCCAGCTCCCAACAGGGTGGGACCCAGTACTTC